The rows below give T cell receptor beta chains drawn from one sample of a study of neoadjuvant nivolumab and ipilimumab in lung cancer. Here immunoSEQ multiplex PCR was the method, and the copy in TCRdb shows in-frame clones only, minus some. Here the sample spans about 18,000 clones, 76% being singletons. The sequencing here drew on tumor tissue, taken after neoadjuvant nivolumab, alone or with ipilimumab, at or shortly before surgery. The receptors were sampled from an adult with non-small cell lung cancer. Both conserved end residues are part of each CDR3. The order of the fields is J gene, clone size, V gene, D gene, CDR3 protein, CDR3 DNA. D genes are given only for firm matches. The listing skips clone size in some rows; elsewhere it reads once, few, many or a size class.

J gene: TRBJ2-7
clone size: -
V gene: TRBV5-1
D gene: -
CDR3 protein: CASSFSEGVSEQYF
CDR3 DNA: TGCGCCAGCAGCTTCTCCGAGGGTGTCAGCGAGCAGTACTTC

J gene: TRBJ2-1
clone size: -
V gene: TRBV5-1
D gene: -
CDR3 protein: CASSLDRGNEQFF
CDR3 DNA: TGCGCCAGCAGCTTGGATAGAGGCAATGAGCAGTTCTTC

J gene: TRBJ1-5
clone size: -
V gene: TRBV2
D gene: -
CDR3 protein: CASSDRGGSNQPQHF
CDR3 DNA: TGTGCCAGCAGTGACAGGGGCGGGAGCAATCAGCCCCAGCATTTT

J gene: TRBJ1-1
clone size: -
V gene: TRBV30
D gene: -
CDR3 protein: CASAGSLLGTEAFF
CDR3 DNA: TGTGCCTCGGCAGGGAGCCTCCTTGGGACTGAAGCTTTCTTT

J gene: TRBJ2-5
clone size: -
V gene: TRBV25-1
D gene: TRBD1
CDR3 protein: CASSEPGQGVGETQYF
CDR3 DNA: TGTGCCAGCAGTGAACCGGGACAGGGGGTGGGTGAGACCCAGTACTTC

J gene: TRBJ2-1
clone size: -
V gene: TRBV15
D gene: TRBD2
CDR3 protein: CATSRDLAGSNEQFF
CDR3 DNA: TGTGCCACCAGCAGAGATCTAGCGGGAAGCAATGAGCAGTTCTTC

J gene: TRBJ2-3
clone size: -
V gene: TRBV4-2
D gene: -
CDR3 protein: CASSQTQLSTDTQYF
CDR3 DNA: TGTGCCAGCAGCCAAACACAGCTTAGCACAGATACGCAGTATTTT

J gene: TRBJ1-1
clone size: -
V gene: TRBV9
D gene: -
CDR3 protein: CASSVQGAGTEAFF
CDR3 DNA: TGTGCCAGCAGCGTGCAGGGCGCGGGCACTGAAGCTTTCTTT

J gene: TRBJ1-1
clone size: -
V gene: TRBV30
D gene: -
CDR3 protein: CAWSVKDRLPF
CDR3 DNA: TGTGCCTGGAGTGTAAAGGACCGCCTGCCCTTT

J gene: TRBJ1-1
clone size: once
V gene: TRBV11-2
D gene: TRBD1
CDR3 protein: CASSIDRGRVNEAFF
CDR3 DNA: TGTGCCAGCAGCATTGACAGGGGGCGGGTTAATGAAGCTTTCTTT

J gene: TRBJ2-7
clone size: -
V gene: TRBV28
D gene: -
CDR3 protein: CASSHGREQYF
CDR3 DNA: TGTGCCAGCAGCCACGGTCGCGAGCAGTACTTC

J gene: TRBJ1-3
clone size: -
V gene: TRBV15
D gene: -
CDR3 protein: CATPKDRGGNTIYF
CDR3 DNA: TGTGCCACCCCTAAGGACCGAGGAGGAAACACCATATATTTT

J gene: TRBJ1-2
clone size: -
V gene: TRBV27
D gene: TRBD1
CDR3 protein: CASSSLGQVIGYTF
CDR3 DNA: TGTGCCAGCAGTTCGCTAGGACAGGTTATTGGCTACACCTTC

J gene: TRBJ2-1
clone size: few
V gene: TRBV7-9
D gene: -
CDR3 protein: CASSLGWNEQFF
CDR3 DNA: TGTGCCAGCAGCTTAGGATGGAATGAGCAGTTCTTC

J gene: TRBJ2-1
clone size: -
V gene: TRBV5-5
D gene: -
CDR3 protein: CASSRTGRDEQFF
CDR3 DNA: TGTGCCAGCAGCCGGACCGGTAGGGATGAGCAGTTCTTC

J gene: TRBJ2-2
clone size: -
V gene: TRBV2
D gene: TRBD2
CDR3 protein: CASDTSGSLPGELFF
CDR3 DNA: TGTGCCAGCGACACTAGCGGGTCATTGCCCGGGGAGCTGTTTTTT

J gene: TRBJ2-1
clone size: few
V gene: TRBV6-4
D gene: TRBD1
CDR3 protein: CASSPGQGYNEQFF
CDR3 DNA: TGTGCCAGCAGTCCGGGACAGGGCTACAATGAGCAGTTCTTC

J gene: TRBJ1-2
clone size: -
V gene: TRBV6-5
D gene: -
CDR3 protein: CASSYAGKNGYTF
CDR3 DNA: TGTGCCAGCAGTTACGCAGGGAAAAATGGCTACACCTTC

J gene: TRBJ2-7
clone size: -
V gene: TRBV6-1
D gene: TRBD2
CDR3 protein: CASTQPRGGSYEQYF
CDR3 DNA: TGTGCCAGCACCCAACCACGCGGGGGCTCCTACGAGCAGTACTTC

J gene: TRBJ1-1
clone size: few
V gene: TRBV5-6
D gene: -
CDR3 protein: CASSLTARNTEAFF
CDR3 DNA: TGTGCCAGCAGCTTAACAGCTAGGAACACTGAAGCTTTCTTT

J gene: TRBJ1-4
clone size: medium-sized
V gene: TRBV2
D gene: -
CDR3 protein: CASSEGRSSREKLFF
CDR3 DNA: TGTGCCAGCAGTGAAGGGCGTTCTTCCCGCGAAAAACTGTTTTTT

J gene: TRBJ2-7
clone size: -
V gene: TRBV11-1
D gene: -
CDR3 protein: CASSLGTAYEQYF
CDR3 DNA: TGTGCCAGCAGCCTAGGGACTGCCTACGAGCAGTACTTC

J gene: TRBJ1-1
clone size: -
V gene: TRBV5-6
D gene: -
CDR3 protein: CASSLALGTEAFF
CDR3 DNA: TGTGCCAGCAGCTTGGCCCTCGGGACTGAAGCTTTCTTT

J gene: TRBJ2-5
clone size: -
V gene: TRBV6-6
D gene: -
CDR3 protein: CASSYIGQQETQYF
CDR3 DNA: TGTGCCAGCAGTTACATCGGACAGCAAGAGACCCAGTACTTC